This entry lists 26 T cell receptor beta chains sequenced from one sample in a study of CXCR3-negative and CXCR3-positive naive CD8 T cells. No cognate antigen is known for these TCRs. Broader study findings: Hydrophobicity was higher for TRB CDR3s found in CXCR3-positive naive cells than in CXCR3-negative naive cells.

The authors made the TRB cDNA libraries by 5' RACE using UMI labels. For each CDR3 protein, TCRdb gives one entry from its re-call of the 5' RACE reads, without DNA. The table for this sample gives about 84,000 distinct CDR3 sequences. Sample: naive CXCR3+ CD8+ T cells from blood. This sample's subset: CD45RO-CCR7+CD27+CD95- naive CD8+ T cells expressing CXCR3 (TNR3+). The origin of the receptors is a human donor in good health. Some clones in this sample may be carry-over from other donors' samples.

This CDR3 reads CASGGGRPKTENTGELFF. This chain connects TRBV28 to TRBJ2-2; the D gene TCRdb calls, TRBD1, cannot be checked with no DNA. The V gene's germline CDR1 is MDHEN and CDR2 SYDVKM. CDR3 length equals 18 residues.

The V call is TRBV27, the J call TRBJ2-2; there is no DNA to check the TCRdb D call of TRBD1. Germline CDR1 is MNHEY and CDR2 is SMNVEV (reference sequence). The CDR3 is made up of 12 amino acids. The CDR3 spells CASTAGTGELFF.

The CDR3 reads CSARDLGNEQFF. V usage is TRBV20-1 and J usage is TRBJ2-1. From germline, CDR1 is DFQATT and CDR2 SNEGSKA (reference sequence). The CDR3 has 12 amino acids.

The chain couples TRBV4-1 to TRBJ2-7; the TRBD1 assignment by TCRdb is unverifiable without DNA. The germline CDR1 and CDR2 sequences are MGHRA and YSYEKL. This CDR3 has 17 residues. The CDR3 is CASSHPVGGGFTYEQYF.

The gene calls are TRBV19 and TRBJ2-7; TCRdb names TRBD2, which stays unverified in the absence of DNA. The CDR3 totals 14 residues. The germline V gene has CDR1 LNHDA and CDR2 SQIVND (reference sequence). The CDR3 sequence is CASSIEASGYEQYF. The entire variable domain, with the rest obtained from reference TRBV19 and TRBJ2-7, is as follows: DGGITQSPKYLFRKEGQNVTLSCEQNLNHDAMYWYRQDPGQGLRLIYYSQIVNDFQKGDIAEGYSVSREKKESFPLTVTSAQKNPTAFYLCASSIEASGYEQYFGPGTRLTVT.

The V gene is TRBV6-5, the J gene TRBJ2-6. Germline-derived CDR1 and CDR2 are MNHEY and SVGAGI. The CDR3 length is 16 residues. CDR3: CASSPTSGSGANVLTF.

This chain joins TRBV23-1 and TRBJ1-1. TRBV23-1 is an ORF, with its function uncertain. CDR3 size: 13 residues. The CDR3 loop reads CASRMRENTEAFF.

This chain links TRBV7-2 with TRBJ2-5; the D gene TCRdb calls, TRBD1, cannot be checked with no DNA. The CDR3 runs 15 residues. Germline V lookup: CDR1 SGHTA, CDR2 FQGNSA. The CDR3 reads CASSLSPGSSETQYF.

The chain recombines TRBV29-1 with TRBJ1-6; TCRdb outputs TRBD1, but without DNA this stays unchecked. Germline CDR1 and CDR2: SQVTM and ANQGSEA. This CDR3 comprises 13 residues. CDR3 region: CSAAQGFDSPLHF.

The chain employs TRBV28 and TRBJ2-7. The CDR3 length is 12 residues. The germline V gene has CDR1 MDHEN and CDR2 SYDVKM. CDR3 sequence reads: CASSPNPYEQYF.

This chain joins TRBV28 and TRBJ2-4; TCRdb's assignment of TRBD1 cannot be checked, as there is no DNA. The length of the CDR3 is 17 residues. The germline gives CDR1 MDHEN, CDR2 SYDVKM. This CDR3 is CASSFDRDGRTKNIQYF.

This rearrangement joins TRBV4-1 to TRBJ2-7; without DNA, the TCRdb call of TRBD2 cannot be checked. The CDR3 contains 16 residues. Germline-derived CDR1 and CDR2 are MGHRA and YSYEKL. This CDR3 reads CASSQGGPGSHYEQYF.

The chain combines TRBV6-5 with TRBJ2-7; absent DNA, TCRdb's TRBD1 call cannot be checked. The germline V gene has CDR1 MNHEY and CDR2 SVGAGI. The CDR3 length is 15 residues. The CDR3 is CASSAIQGLPYEQYF.

The chain couples TRBV28 to TRBJ1-4; TCRdb designates TRBD1, a call that cannot be tested without DNA. This CDR3 has 12 residues. Germline V lookup: CDR1 MDHEN, CDR2 SYDVKM. The CDR3 loop is CASSRDREELFF. Together with reference TRBV28 and TRBJ1-4, the CDR3 gives the full variable domain: DVKVTQSSRYLVKRTGEKVFLECVQDMDHENMFWYRQDPGLGLRLIYFSYDVKMKEKGDIPEGYSVSREKKERFSLILESASTNQTSMYLCASSRDREELFFGSGTQLSVL.

CDR3 sequence: CASSLESLDGEQFF. The chain is built from TRBV7-6 and TRBJ2-1; there is no DNA to check the TCRdb D call of TRBD2. CDR3 size: 14 residues. Germline assignment: CDR1 SGHVS and CDR2 FNYEAQ.

The J gene is TRBJ1-1, the V gene TRBV6-2 or TRBV6-3; with no DNA, the TCRdb D assignment of TRBD1 cannot be verified. Germline CDR1 reads MNHEY; CDR2 reads SVGEGT. There are 15 residues in the CDR3. CDR3 loop: CASSAQQGKNTEAFF.

The V call is TRBV7-9, the J call TRBJ1-1. Germline CDR1 reads SEHNR; CDR2 reads FQNEAQ (reference sequence). The CDR3 is 12 amino acids. CDR3: CASSLLNTEAFF. The variable domain in full, with the rest retrieved from reference TRBV7-9 and TRBJ1-1, is DTGVSQNPRHKITKRGQNVTFRCDPISEHNRLYWYRQTLGQGPEFLTYFQNEAQLEKSRLLSDRFSAERPKGSFSTLEIQRTEQGDSAMYLCASSLLNTEAFFGQGTRLTVV.

The chain is built from TRBV6-2 or TRBV6-3 and TRBJ2-7; no DNA is available, so the TRBD2 call from TCRdb remains unchecked. The CDR3 is 14 residues long. CDR1 and CDR2 from the germline V gene are MNHEY and SVGEGT. CDR3 in amino acids: CASNDGPSSYEQYF.

V usage is TRBV28 and J usage is TRBJ2-7; lacking DNA, the TRBD1 call made by TCRdb goes unchecked. CDR1 is MDHEN, CDR2 SYDVKM, per germline. The CDR3 is 15 residues long. CDR3 protein: CASSFGTGGYYEQYF.

The rearrangement links TRBV28 to TRBJ2-7; no DNA is available, so the TRBD1 call from TCRdb remains unchecked. CDR3 length: 16 residues. CDR1 and CDR2 (germline): MDHEN, SYDVKM. The CDR3 reads CASSLGSFGASYEQYF.

The chain carries TRBV20-1 and TRBJ2-5; TCRdb returns TRBD1, unconfirmable since there is no DNA. This CDR3 has 18 residues. Germline assignment: CDR1 DFQATT and CDR2 SNEGSKA (reference sequence). The CDR3 loop is CSARVAARTGVFRETQYF.

The J gene is TRBJ1-1, the V gene TRBV13. CDR3 length: 13 amino acids. CDR1 PRHDT and CDR2 FYEKMQ come from the germline V gene (reference sequence). CDR3: CASSLPGNTEAFF.

This chain links TRBV2 with TRBJ2-7. The CDR3 runs 13 residues. CDR1 is SNHLY and CDR2 is FYNNEI in the germline V gene. The CDR3 spells CASRGVGAYEQYF.

The chain couples TRBV14 to TRBJ2-1; TCRdb's assignment of TRBD2 cannot be checked, as there is no DNA. The V gene's germline CDR1 is SGHDN and CDR2 FVKESK. The CDR3 loop spans 16 amino acids. The CDR3 loop reads CASSHPQAGYYNEQFF.

This sequence joins TRBV7-2 and TRBJ2-1. The CDR3 consists of 15 residues. Germline loops: CDR1 SGHTA, CDR2 FQGNSA. The CDR3 region is CASSLAGGLYNEQFF.

The chain joins TRBV15 to TRBJ1-1. CDR3 length: 13 residues. From germline, CDR1 is LNHNV and CDR2 YYDKDF (reference sequence). This CDR3 is CATSDVRGLGAFF.